The rows below give T cell receptor beta chains drawn from one sample of a study of regulatory T cells in long-lasting Graves disease. TCRdb re-analysed the multiplex PCR reads in MiXCR, keeping a single row per CDR3 protein. The sample consists of hundreds of thousands of distinct CDR3 sequences, approximately 15% of them appearing once. The same data also went into a second study, on T cells in Graves' hyperthyroidism and ophthalmopathy.

The specimen was peripheral blood mononuclear cells (PBMCs), collected at new diagnosis, from a patient treated with antithyroid drugs. The receptor source for this set is a young woman with Graves disease. Each CDR3 is given with its conserved first and last residue. The order of the fields is V gene, clone size, D gene, J gene, CDR3 DNA, CDR3 protein. The D gene is left open where the match is weak. The size field is filled for only some rows; it gives once, few, many or a size class.

TRBV4-1	few	NA	TRBJ1-1	TGCGCCAGCAGCCGAGGGGCCTCGGGGGACACTGAAGCTTTCTTT	CASSRGASGDTEAFF
TRBV20-1	NA	TRBD1	TRBJ1-4	TGCAGTGCTCGGGACAGCTTTGAAAAACTGTTTTTT	CSARDSFEKLFF
TRBV6-1	few	TRBD1	TRBJ2-7	TGTGCCAATAAACCTGACAGGGGGGGAGTCGTAGTCTACGAGCAGTACTTC	CANKPDRGGVVVYEQYF
TRBV20-1	NA	TRBD2	TRBJ2-7	TGCAGTGGTTCGTCCGGGACTAGCGGATACGAGCAGTACTTC	CSGSSGTSGYEQYF
TRBV18	NA	NA	TRBJ1-1	TGTGCCAGCTCACGAGTGGGAGTGAACACTGAAGCTTTCTTT	CASSRVGVNTEAFF
TRBV28	NA	TRBD2	TRBJ2-5	TGTGCCAGCAACGAAGCGGGAGCCGTCGAGACCCAGTACTTC	CASNEAGAVETQYF
TRBV28	few	NA	TRBJ1-1	TGTGCCAGCAGTTTAGGGGGCAAGTGGACTGAAGCTTTCTTT	CASSLGGKWTEAFF
TRBV7-2	many	NA	TRBJ2-7	TGTGCCAGCAGCTTAGCCTATTCTAGTCCCTTCTACGAGCAGTACTTC	CASSLAYSSPFYEQYF
TRBV2	many	TRBD1	TRBJ1-5	TGTGCCAGCAGTACGACAGGGAATCAGCCCCAGCATTTT	CASSTTGNQPQHF
TRBV19	many	TRBD1	TRBJ1-1	TGTGCCAGCAGTCCGACAGGGGGCTCTGAAGCTTTCTTT	CASSPTGGSEAFF
TRBV7-9	many	NA	TRBJ2-7	TGTGCCAGTCATCAAGTGCCTTACGAGCAGTACTTC	CASHQVPYEQYF
TRBV6-5	few	NA	TRBJ2-3	TGTGCCAGCAGTTACCCAATGAGCCCGGTTATCACAGATACGCAGTATTTT	CASSYPMSPVITDTQYF
TRBV28	many	NA	TRBJ2-7	TGTGCCAGCAGTTCGGGACGCCCCGAGCAGTACTTC	CASSSGRPEQYF
TRBV18	many	NA	TRBJ2-7	TGTGCCAGCAGCTCGACTTACGAGCAGTACTTC	CASSSTYEQYF
TRBV29-1	many	TRBD1	TRBJ1-1	TGCAGCGTTGTCCCGGGACAGGGTCCGGAAGCTTTCTTT	CSVVPGQGPEAFF
TRBV20-1	many	TRBD1	TRBJ2-7	TGCAGTGCTGTGCGACAGGGGATGAGCTACGAGCAGTACTTC	CSAVRQGMSYEQYF
TRBV27	NA	TRBD2	TRBJ2-3	TGTGCCAGCAGTTTATACCAAACTAGCGGGGATGGGACAGATACGCAGTATTTT	CASSLYQTSGDGTDTQYF
TRBV18	NA	NA	TRBJ1-3	TGTGCCAGCTCACCCGTGGGAAGGGCTGGAAACACCATATATTTT	CASSPVGRAGNTIYF
TRBV28	many	NA	TRBJ2-6	TGTGCGGAGAGAGGTTCTGGGGCCAACGTCCTGACTTTC	CAERGSGANVLTF
TRBV30	NA	NA	TRBJ1-3	TGTGCCTGGGCCCCAGGCGGGACACCCGGAAACACCATATATTTT	CAWAPGGTPGNTIYF
TRBV3-1	NA	NA	TRBJ2-7	TGTGCCAGCAGCAAGGGTTCGTCCTACGAGCAGTACTTC	CASSKGSSYEQYF
TRBV7-2	many	TRBD2	TRBJ2-1	TGTGCCAGCAGCCTTCTCCGGGGGGGACTAGCGGGAGGGGATGAGCAGTTCTTC	CASSLLRGGLAGGDEQFF
TRBV10-3	many	NA	TRBJ1-2	TGTGCCTCACTGGCATTCCCGGACAGTAACTATGGCTACACCTTC	CASLAFPDSNYGYTF
TRBV14	NA	TRBD2	TRBJ2-3	TGTGCCAGCAACCAAGACGGAGCGGGAGGCCTCACAGATACGCAGTATTTT	CASNQDGAGGLTDTQYF
TRBV20-1	NA	NA	TRBJ2-7	TGCAGTGCTAGCCCCCCTGTCCTATACGAGCAGTACTTC	CSASPPVLYEQYF
TRBV30	NA	TRBD2	TRBJ2-3	TGTGCCTGGAGTAGATTAGCGGGATCTGGGGATACGCAGTATTTT	CAWSRLAGSGDTQYF
TRBV6-1	few	TRBD2	TRBJ2-1	TGTGCCAGCAGTGAAGGTAAGGCGGGAGGGCCAGGCAATGAGCAGTTCTTC	CASSEGKAGGPGNEQFF
TRBV7-9	many	TRBD1	TRBJ1-4	TGTGCCAGCAGCTCCACGGGACAGACTAATGAAAAACTGTTTTTT	CASSSTGQTNEKLFF
TRBV19	NA	TRBD1	TRBJ2-1	TGTGCCAGTAGTCCACGGACAGGGGGCCTTACCGACGAGCAGTTCTTC	CASSPRTGGLTDEQFF
TRBV27	many	TRBD2	TRBJ2-7	TGTGCCAGCAGTTTATCGATAGGAGGGGGACTAGCGGAGAACTCCTACGAGCAGTACTTC	CASSLSIGGGLAENSYEQYF
TRBV28	many	NA	TRBJ2-1	TGTGCCAGCAGTTTTTCTGGGAAGGTCGATGAGCAGTTCTTC	CASSFSGKVDEQFF
TRBV19	NA	NA	TRBJ1-2	TGTGCCACAAAACGAGCAGGGGCAGGCTACACCTTC	CATKRAGAGYTF